The next 32 T cell receptor beta chains were all read from a single sample in a study of OX40 agonist ivuxolimab in advanced cancers. Assay used: immunoSEQ multiplex PCR; TCRdb lists only in-frame clones, some missing. The sample contains about 79,000 clones, approximately 85% of which appear only once. Material: CD4+ or CD8+ T cells sorted from blood, obtained in a trial of the OX40 agonist ivuxolimab. All receptors derive from an adult with an advanced solid tumor such as melanoma, head and neck, liver or kidney cancer.

The gene calls are TRBV7-6 and TRBJ2-1; 11 bases agree with TRBD2. Germline CDR1 SGHVS, CDR2 FNYEAQ. The CDR3 covers 16 residues. V dropped 3 bases and J dropped 2; count of bases not matched to a gene: 3. In DNA, the CDR3 is TGTGCCAGCAGCTTGACTAGCGGGATCCCCTACAATGAGCAGTTCTTC. Translation gives CASSLTSGIPYNEQFF.

This chain connects TRBV27 to TRBJ2-7; D gene ambiguous. The CDR3 length is 13 residues. In germline, CDR1 is MNHEY, CDR2 SMNVEV (reference sequence). V was pared by 5 bases and J by 2 bases, with 10 bases between. CDR3 coding DNA: TGTGCCAGCAGTCCTAGATCGGCCTACGAGCAGTACTTC. Encoded protein: CASSPRSAYEQYF.

The chain has TRBV6-6 and TRBJ2-1; 8 bases fit TRBD1. The CDR3 has 15 amino acids. Trimming took 7 bases from V and 7 from J; bases not matched to a gene: 12. Germline lookup yields CDR1 MNHNY and CDR2 SVGAGI (reference sequence). CDR3 sequence (DNA): TGTGCCAGCACCTCAGCCGGACAGGGAATAAATGAGCAGTTCTTC. This sequence encodes CASTSAGQGINEQFF.

This chain joins TRBV14 and TRBJ2-7, with unresolved D. V shed 2 bases and J shed 0 bases, with 8 bases lying between them. The CDR3 contains 14 residues. The germline V gene has CDR1 SGHDN and CDR2 FVKESK. CDR3 protein: CASSQSLSSYEQYF. The CDR3 DNA is TGTGCCAGCAGCCAAAGCTTGAGCTCCTACGAGCAGTACTTC.

As DNA, the CDR3 is TGTGCCAGCAGTTCTCAGGGAGGGGTTACCGGGGAGCTGTTTTTT. Amino acid sequence: CASSSQGGVTGELFF. The V and J genes are TRBV6-1 and TRBJ2-2, with TRBD2 matching 7 bases. The CDR3 contains 15 residues. Trimming removed 5 bases from V and 5 bases from J; junction bases left unmatched: 8. Per the germline V gene, CDR1 is MNHNS and CDR2 is SASEGT.

This rearrangement joins TRBV4-1 to TRBJ2-3; D is perhaps TRBD2 (6 bases). Per germline, CDR1 MGHRA and CDR2 YSYEKL. The length of the CDR3 is 17 residues. Deletions cut 1 base from V and 5 bases from J, with 19 bases between. The CDR3 is CASSQGRMGGDEDTQYF. The CDR3 bases are TGCGCCAGCAGCCAAGGAAGAATGGGGGGAGATGAAGATACGCAGTATTTT.

The V call is TRBV29-1, the J call TRBJ1-2; D remains ambiguous. Trimming took off 4 bases at V and 3 bases at J, with 12 bases between the two ends. The germline V gene encodes CDR1 SQVTM and CDR2 ANQGSEA. This CDR3 is 13 amino acids long. CDR3 in DNA: TGCAGCGTTGTTTTAGGAACCGACTATGGCTACACCTTC. It codes for CSVVLGTDYGYTF. Complete variable domain (other parts from reference TRBV29-1 and TRBJ1-2): SAVISQKPSRDICQRGTSLTIQCQVDSQVTMMFWYRQQPGQSLTLIATANQGSEATYESGFVIDKFPISRPNLTFSTLTVSNMSPEDSSIYLCSVVLGTDYGYTFGSGTRLTVV.

The chain links TRBV30 to TRBJ1-2, with 9 bases matching TRBD1. The V gene end was trimmed by 5 bases and the J gene end by 4 bases; junction bases not matched to a gene: 2. CDR1 and CDR2 (germline): GTSNPN, SVGIG (reference sequence). The length of the CDR3 is 12 residues. CDR3 sequence reads: CAWATGGYGYTF. The CDR3 DNA follows: TGTGCCTGGGCGACAGGGGGCTATGGCTACACCTTC. The full variable domain, rest sourced from reference TRBV30 and TRBJ1-2, is SQTIHQWPATLVQPVGSPLSLECTVEGTSNPNLYWYRQAAGRGLQLLFYSVGIGQISSEVPQNLSASRPQDRQFILSSKKLLLSDSGFYLCAWATGGYGYTFGSGTRLTVV.

V and J are TRBV5-4 and TRBJ2-3; D is undetermined. Trimming took 4 bases from V and 2 from J, leaving 8 bases between them. CDR1 is SGHNT and CDR2 is YYREEE in the germline V gene (reference sequence). The CDR3 has 13 amino acids. Here the CDR3 reads CASSPGSTDTQYF. The CDR3 DNA sequence: TGTGCCAGCAGCCCCGGATCCACAGATACGCAGTATTTT.

This chain uses TRBV5-6 with TRBJ2-1; D gene uncertain. Trimming shortened V by 4 bases and J by 8 bases, and 16 bases separated the two germline ends. Germline V CDR1 and CDR2: SGHDT, YYEEEE. This CDR3 spans 14 amino acids. CDR3 bases: TGTGCCAGCAGCGACCGGGCCAATCACCATGAGCAGTTCTTC. This translates into CASSDRANHHEQFF.

V is TRBV2 and J is TRBJ2-1; possible D gene TRBD1, 6 bases. The germline gives CDR1 SNHLY, CDR2 FYNNEI. CDR3 length equals 11 residues. Trimming removed 8 bases from V and 12 bases from J, with 14 bases in between. Here the CDR3 DNA reads TGTGCCAGCCGCCTTGGGGGCTCGCAGTTCTTC. Its protein is CASRLGGSQFF.

This clone was observed a single time. The genes are TRBV5-1 and TRBJ2-7; TRBD2 is a possible D gene (5 bases). From germline, CDR1 is SGHRS and CDR2 YFSETQ. The V and J ends lost 6 bases and 4 bases respectively, with 8 bases between them. The CDR3 runs to 11 residues. The CDR3 coding sequence is TGCGCCAGCAAGGGAGAATACGAGCAGTACTTC. Protein product: CASKGEYEQYF.

This sequence joins TRBV10-2 and TRBJ1-1; no clear D gene. There are 13 residues in the CDR3. Trimming took off 8 bases at V and 4 bases at J, with 14 bases between the two ends. CDR1 is WSHSY, CDR2 SAAADI, per germline. CDR3 loop: CASSRAGFTEAFF. The CDR3 DNA reads TGCGCCAGCTCCCGTGCGGGTTTCACTGAAGCTTTCTTT.

This clone showed up just a few times. This chain joins TRBV7-9 and TRBJ2-2, with no clear D. Between the trimmed V and J ends, which lost 7 bases and 9 bases, there was a span of 9 bases. Germline V gene lookup returns CDR1 SEHNR and CDR2 FQNEAQ (reference sequence). The CDR3 has 11 amino acids. The CDR3 loop reads CASTTTRELFF. For the CDR3, the DNA is TGTGCCAGCACCACGACCAGGGAGCTGTTTTTT.

J is TRBJ2-7 and V is TRBV27; no clear D. V was clipped by 1 base and J by 6 bases, with 13 bases between them. Germline V gene sequence: CDR1 MNHEY, CDR2 SMNVEV (reference sequence). The CDR3 has 14 amino acids. The CDR3 spells CASSLYQLHPEQYF. As DNA, the CDR3 is TGTGCCAGCAGTTTATACCAACTCCACCCCGAGCAGTACTTC.

The rearrangement uses TRBV5-1 and TRBJ2-5; D is unresolved. CDR3 length: 13 amino acids. V was clipped by 0 bases and J by 2 bases, with 5 bases between them. Germline CDR1 and CDR2: SGHRS and YFSETQ. The CDR3 protein is CASSLGMQETQYF. The DNA for the CDR3 is TGCGCCAGCAGCTTGGGCATGCAAGAGACCCAGTACTTC.

The chain recombines TRBV19 with TRBJ2-7, with TRBD1 identical over 7 bases. This CDR3 is 13 amino acids long. Germline V gene sequence: CDR1 LNHDA, CDR2 SQIVND (reference sequence). Trimming at V came to 5 bases and at J to 6 bases, leaving 7 bases not matched to a gene. CDR3 residues: CASSETGTLEQYF. CDR3 DNA sequence: TGTGCCAGTAGTGAGACAGGGACCCTCGAGCAGTACTTC.

The chain uses TRBV5-4 and TRBJ2-5; 14 nucleotides align to TRBD2. Germline V gene sequence: CDR1 SGHNT, CDR2 YYREEE (reference sequence). After removal of 3 bases from V and 1 base from J, the junction contained 5 bases not matched to a gene. The CDR3 covers 17 residues. The CDR3 loop is CASSSLTSGRAQETQYF. Here the CDR3 DNA reads TGTGCCAGCAGCTCGTTGACTAGCGGGAGGGCCCAAGAGACCCAGTACTTC.

This chain uses TRBV2 with TRBJ2-3; D not resolved. The CDR3 runs to 10 residues. Trimming pared 5 bases from V and 8 bases from J, leaving 5 bases between. The V gene's germline CDR1 is SNHLY and CDR2 FYNNEI. CDR3 amino acids: CASSLGTQYF. CDR3 DNA: TGTGCCAGCAGTTTGGGTACGCAGTATTTT.

V usage is TRBV5-8 and J usage is TRBJ2-6; D may be TRBD1 (6 bases). The CDR3 runs 16 residues. From germline, CDR1 is SGHTS and CDR2 YDEGEE. V shed 0 bases and J shed 4 bases, with 11 bases lying between them. CDR3 nucleotide sequence: TGTGCCAGCAGCTTGGAAACAGGGACCGGGGCCAACGTCCTGACTTTC. Translating gives CASSLETGTGANVLTF.

The chain joins TRBV15 to TRBJ1-2; TRBD1 might be the D (5 bases). The CDR3 extends over 14 amino acids. The germline V gene has CDR1 LNHNV and CDR2 YYDKDF (reference sequence). The germline V and J ends were trimmed by 4 bases and 2 bases, with 11 bases remaining between them. The CDR3 DNA sequence: TGTGCCACCAGCAAAGATGCAGGGAACTATGGCTACACCTTC. This sequence encodes CATSKDAGNYGYTF.

V and J are TRBV5-1 and TRBJ1-1; 8 nucleotides line up with TRBD1. The ends lost 3 bases at V and 5 bases at J; junction bases unmatched: 12. The CDR3 loop spans 16 amino acids. Germline assignment: CDR1 SGHRS and CDR2 YFSETQ. The CDR3 DNA sequence: TGCGCCAGCAGCTGGACAGGGCTTACTGGAGGGACTGAAGCTTTCTTT. Translated, it gives CASSWTGLTGGTEAFF.

The chain links TRBV28 to TRBJ2-7; no clear D gene. There are 13 residues in the CDR3. The germline gives CDR1 MDHEN, CDR2 SYDVKM. V lost 2 bases and J lost 2, with 7 bases in between. CDR3 sequence reads: CASSLRIPYEQYF. In DNA form, the CDR3 reads TGTGCCAGCAGTTTAAGGATTCCCTACGAGCAGTACTTC.

The chain joins TRBV6-6 to TRBJ1-2, with 7 bases identical to TRBD1. V lost 7 bases and J lost 3; bases outside the gene matches: 5. CDR3 length: 13 residues. CDR1 is MNHNY, CDR2 SVGAGI, per germline (reference sequence). CDR3 sequence (DNA): TGTGCCAGCAAAAAAGGGACAGACTATGGCTACACCTTC. This gives the protein CASKKGTDYGYTF.

V usage is TRBV5-4 and J usage is TRBJ2-3; TRBD2 aligns across 8 bases. The germline V gene has CDR1 SGHNT and CDR2 YYREEE (reference sequence). This CDR3 is built from 14 residues. J was trimmed by 1 base and V by 6 bases; bases with no gene match: 4. DNA of the CDR3: TGTGCCAGCAACGGCGGGGGGCGCACAGATACGCAGTATTTT. Its protein is CASNGGGRTDTQYF.

This chain connects TRBV9 to TRBJ2-1; 7 bases fit TRBD1. CDR1 and CDR2 (germline): SGDLS, YYNGEE. The CDR3 spans 14 residues. Trimming removed 4 bases from V and 5 bases from J; junction bases left unmatched: 6. CDR3 protein: CASSPGQRDNEQFF. Written as DNA, the CDR3 is TGTGCCAGCAGCCCGGGACAGCGCGACAATGAGCAGTTCTTC.

The chain joins TRBV28 to TRBJ2-1; 10 bases line up with TRBD2. In germline, CDR1 is MDHEN, CDR2 SYDVKM. This CDR3 spans 16 amino acids. J gave up 6 bases and V 3 bases, and 8 bases lay outside the gene matches. The CDR3: CASSFQLAGVSNEQFF. The CDR3 DNA follows: TGTGCCAGCAGTTTTCAGCTAGCGGGAGTTTCCAATGAGCAGTTCTTC.

The chain joins TRBV7-2 to TRBJ2-5, with D perhaps TRBD2 (7 bases). Germline V CDR1 and CDR2: SGHTA, FQGNSA. Trimming took 5 bases from V and 4 from J, leaving 20 bases between them. The length of the CDR3 is 16 residues. The DNA of the CDR3 is TGTGCCAGCAGCCCCGACTCGGGGGGCCTGGGAGAGACCCAGTACTTC. Protein: CASSPDSGGLGETQYF. The variable domain in full, with the rest retrieved from reference TRBV7-2 and TRBJ2-5, is GAGVSQSPSNKVTEKGKDVELRCDPISGHTALYWYRQSLGQGLEFLIYFQGNSAPDKSGLPSDRFSAERTGGSVSTLTIQRTQQEDSAVYLCASSPDSGGLGETQYFGPGTRLLVL.

This clone was observed a single time. The J gene is TRBJ2-1, the V gene TRBV5-1; 10 bases are shared with TRBD2. Germline CDR1 is SGHRS and CDR2 is YFSETQ. After removal of 3 bases from V and 4 bases from J, the junction contained 7 bases not matched to a gene. The CDR3 runs to 16 residues. The CDR3 DNA reads as TGCGCCAGCAGCTCCCGGGTAGCGGGAGGATACAATGAGCAGTTCTTC. Amino acid sequence: CASSSRVAGGYNEQFF.

The V and J genes are TRBV29-1 and TRBJ2-7, with 7 nucleotides matching TRBD2. The CDR3 extends over 14 amino acids. Germline-derived CDR1 and CDR2 are SQVTM and ANQGSEA. The V and J ends lost 4 bases and 5 bases, in that order; junction bases with no gene match: 11. The CDR3 reads CSVVPWRESDEQYF. Written as DNA, the CDR3 is TGCAGCGTTGTTCCATGGCGGGAGAGTGACGAGCAGTACTTC.

The CDR3 DNA follows: TGTGCCAGCAGCCGTACAGGGGACACTGAAGCTTTCTTT. This gives the protein CASSRTGDTEAFF. The rearrangement joins TRBV6-1 to TRBJ1-1; TRBD1 agrees at 7 bases. Unmatched junction bases numbered 4, after V lost 6 bases and J lost 3 bases. Germline CDR1 reads MNHNS; CDR2 reads SASEGT. CDR3 length: 13 residues.

The chain recombines TRBV6-6 with TRBJ1-2; 7 bases are a match to TRBD1. Germline assignment: CDR1 MNHNY and CDR2 SVGAGI (reference sequence). V was clipped by 5 bases and J by 8 bases; unmatched bases: 5. The CDR3 extends over 12 amino acids. CDR3 region: CASSNRGSGYTF. As DNA, the CDR3 is TGTGCCAGCAGTAACAGGGGTTCCGGCTACACCTTC.